This T cell receptor (beta chain) was obtained from a study of T cell clones after liver transplantation. Study as a whole: Post-transplant blood was tracked for graft-donor-reactive T cell clones identified in a pre-transplant mixed lymphocyte reaction. Apart from a few HCV-positive recipients, transplants were for non-autoimmune, non-viral reasons.

Profiling relied on immunoSEQ multiplex PCR, and the TCRdb table lists in-frame clones only, not all of them. Found here are some 110,000 clones, less than 95% of them singletons; the top ten hold around 0.86%. With V trimmed by 5 bases and J by 2 bases, 3 bases remained unmatched. CDR3 length equals 15 residues. Germline lookup yields CDR1 MDHEN and CDR2 SYDVKM. The gene calls are TRBV28 and TRBJ2-6; 7 nucleotides match TRBD1. The TCR originated in a human patient who received a liver transplant. Some T cells may possibly be graft donor cells. This material consisted of CD4+ T cells from blood, taken 12 months after liver transplant. In DNA, the CDR3 is TGTGCCAGCAGTCGACAGGGAACTGGGGCCAACGTCCTGACTTTC. It is translated as CASSRQGTGANVLTF. The whole variable domain, remainder taken from reference TRBV28 and TRBJ2-6, is DVKVTQSSRYLVKRTGEKVFLECVQDMDHENMFWYRQDPGLGLRLIYFSYDVKMKEKGDIPEGYSVSREKKERFSLILESASTNQTSMYLCASSRQGTGANVLTFGAGSRLTVL.